The rows below give T cell receptor beta chains drawn from one sample of a study of cytomegalovirus exposure and HLA in healthy donors. Using immunoSEQ multiplex PCR, the repertoire was profiled, and TCRdb retains in-frame clones only, with some absent. Found here are 150,000 or so clones, roughly 66% of them singletons; the top ten hold 1.6%. Input material: PBMCs. The source is a woman aged 18-30 years in good health and CMV-seronegative. Both conserved end residues are part of each CDR3. A D gene is named only where the DNA matches it firmly. A clone size is listed for some rows: how often the clone was seen (once, few, many), or a class if it is expanded.

D	V	J	size	DNA	CDR3
TRBD2	TRBV13	TRBJ2-5	.	TGTGCCAGCAGCACGACTAGCGGGGGTGCTGTGGGGCAGTACTTC	CASSTTSGGAVGQYF
.	TRBV29-1	TRBJ1-1	.	TGCAGCGTTGTCAGCTTGCGGACGCAGGGGGAAGCTTTCTTT	CSVVSLRTQGEAFF
.	TRBV28	TRBJ1-4	.	TGTGCCAGCAGTCCCTCGACAGGAAATGAAAAACTGTTTTTT	CASSPSTGNEKLFF
.	TRBV6-6	TRBJ1-1	.	TGTGCCAGCAGTTACCCCCAAGGGGCAGCTTTCTTT	CASSYPQGAAFF
TRBD1	TRBV15	TRBJ1-5	few	TGTGCCACCAGCTCAGGACAGGGTAGCCAGCCCCAGCATTTT	CATSSGQGSQPQHF
.	TRBV7-9	TRBJ1-2	.	TGTGCCAGCAGTCTCACTCAGGGCCACGCTAACTATGGCTACACCTTC	CASSLTQGHANYGYTF
.	TRBV7-2	TRBJ1-3	.	TGTGCCAGCAGCCGCAGTGGTAACTCTGGAAACACCATATATTTT	CASSRSGNSGNTIYF
TRBD1	TRBV5-1	TRBJ2-1	once	TGCGCCAGCAGCTTGGAGGGACAGCTTTCCTACAATGAGCAGTTCTTC	CASSLEGQLSYNEQFF
.	TRBV11-3	TRBJ1-2	.	TGTGCCAGCAGCTTAGATTTCACCCCCAGGGTACATGGCTACACCTTC	CASSLDFTPRVHGYTF
.	TRBV9	TRBJ2-3	.	TGTGCCAGCAGCGTAGGACACCTATTCACAGATACGCAGTATTTT	CASSVGHLFTDTQYF
TRBD1	TRBV19	TRBJ1-6	.	TGTGCCAGTACTTCTCGGACAGGGGAATCACCCCTCCACTTT	CASTSRTGESPLHF
.	TRBV10-3	TRBJ2-3	.	TGTGCCATCAGTGAGTCGAAGGGGCAGGGGTTCGCAGATACGCAGTATTTT	CAISESKGQGFADTQYF